The 14 T cell receptor beta chains below come from one sample, sequenced in a study of blood T cells in healthy people across ages. Through a sample-barcoded 5' primer and a J-beta primer mix, a second PCR was run for about 6 to 11 cycles. MiXCR, applied by TCRdb to the 5' RACE reads, yields one record per CDR3 protein. The sample carries some 1.6 million distinct CDR3 sequences, about 35% recorded once. Sequenced material: blood. Receptors were obtained from a woman aged 30 to 39 in good health.

The table lists this clonotype with many counts. J is TRBJ2-1 and V is TRBV24-1; TRBD1 aligns across 8 bases. The CDR3 runs 17 residues. Unmatched junction bases numbered 8, after V lost 0 bases and J lost 5 bases. The germline V gene has CDR1 KGHDR and CDR2 SFDVKD. Here the CDR3 reads CATSDLQAGGLNNEQFF. For the CDR3, the DNA is TGTGCCACCAGTGATTTGCAGGCAGGGGGCCTCAACAATGAGCAGTTCTTC.

This clonotype was detected a few times. CDR3 sequence reads: CASGTTSLREQYF. CDR3 DNA sequence: TGTGCCAGCGGAACGACTAGTTTGCGAGAGCAGTACTTC. The V call is TRBV3-1, the J call TRBJ2-7, with D perhaps TRBD2 (6 bases). The V and J ends lost 8 bases and 7 bases respectively, with 18 bases between them. This CDR3 has 13 residues. The germline CDR1 and CDR2 sequences are LGHDT and YNNKEL (reference sequence).

The V and J genes are TRBV28 and TRBJ2-5, with a possible D match to TRBD2 (6 bases). The CDR3 is 13 residues long. V was cut by 5 bases and J by 4 bases, with 11 bases left in between. The germline CDR1 and CDR2 sequences are MDHEN and SYDVKM. CDR3 sequence: CASSGGAVETQYF. CDR3 coding DNA: TGTGCCAGCAGTGGAGGGGCGGTAGAGACCCAGTACTTC.

The gene calls are TRBV6-1 and TRBJ2-3, with 7 nucleotides matching TRBD1. J was trimmed by 2 bases and V by 3 bases; bases with no gene match: 8. The CDR3 length is 16 residues. CDR1 MNHNS and CDR2 SASEGT come from the germline V gene. The CDR3 DNA sequence: TGTGCCAGCAGTGACAAACAGGGGAGACCCACAGATACGCAGTATTTT. It encodes CASSDKQGRPTDTQYF.

The sample holds a few counts of this clonotype. The rearrangement uses TRBV3-1 and TRBJ2-1; weak D call: TRBD2 (5 bases). The germline V gene encodes CDR1 LGHDT and CDR2 YNNKEL (reference sequence). V lost 1 base to trimming and J lost 8 bases, with 15 bases between them. The CDR3 loop spans 15 amino acids. In DNA, the CDR3 is TGTGCCAGCAGCCAAGCTATGAGGAGGTCCGATGAGCAGTTCTTC. Translation gives CASSQAMRRSDEQFF.

In this sample, this clonotype turned up a few times. The chain has TRBV11-2 and TRBJ2-5, with 7 bases that match TRBD2. The length of the CDR3 is 15 residues. Germline V gene sequence: CDR1 SGHAT, CDR2 FQNNGV. The J segment lost 3 bases and the V segment lost 3 bases, leaving 7 bases of the junction unmatched. DNA for the CDR3: TGTGCCAGCAGCTTCTCCGGGACTAACGAAGAGACCCAGTACTTC. Translated: CASSFSGTNEETQYF.

V is TRBV10-2 and J is TRBJ2-7; 11 bases match TRBD1. Germline CDR1 reads WSHSY; CDR2 reads SAAADI. Trimming at V came to 3 bases and at J to 5 bases, leaving 6 bases not matched to a gene. The CDR3 consists of 15 residues. The chain's CDR3 is CASSDWGQGGNEQYF. The CDR3 DNA reads as TGCGCCAGCAGTGATTGGGGACAGGGGGGTAACGAGCAGTACTTC.

This clonotype was seen more than once but under ten times. The CDR3 loop reads CASSFPPGRGHGYTF. As DNA, the CDR3 is TGTGCCAGCAGTTTCCCGCCGGGCAGGGGGCATGGCTACACCTTC. The rearrangement joins TRBV28 to TRBJ1-2; 8 positions agree with TRBD1. The germline gives CDR1 MDHEN, CDR2 SYDVKM. The CDR3 totals 15 residues. The ends lost 3 bases at V and 6 bases at J; junction bases unmatched: 9.

The chain is built from TRBV12-3 or TRBV12-4 and TRBJ2-7; possibly TRBD1 for D (6 bases). The CDR3 is 19 residues long. Between the trimmed V and J ends, which lost 9 bases and 0 bases, there was a span of 30 bases. CDR3 sequence: CARRPQGRINSPISYEQYF. CDR3 nucleotide sequence: TGTGCCAGGCGGCCGCAGGGGCGGATCAATTCTCCTATCTCCTACGAGCAGTACTTC.

There are a few counts of this clonotype. The rearrangement joins TRBV10-3 to TRBJ2-7; D not certain. The ends were cut back, 2 bases at V and 4 bases at J, with 9 bases in the middle. Germline loops: CDR1 ENHRY, CDR2 SYGVKD. This CDR3 is 13 amino acids long. The CDR3 reads CAISEPGGYEQYF. CDR3 DNA sequence: TGTGCCATCAGTGAGCCCGGTGGTTACGAGCAGTACTTC.

The J gene is TRBJ1-6, the V gene TRBV4-1; no definite D call. The germline V gene has CDR1 MGHRA and CDR2 YSYEKL. CDR3 size: 16 residues. The ends were cut back, 1 base at V and 10 bases at J, with 17 bases in the middle. CDR3 nucleotide sequence: TGCGCCAGCAGCCAAGGATTGTCGGTGGGGATCTCACCCCTCCACTTT. Its translation is CASSQGLSVGISPLHF.

This clonotype has just a few counts. The gene calls are TRBV9 and TRBJ2-1; D perhaps matches TRBD2 (6 bases). The CDR3 length is 20 residues. Germline V gene data show CDR1 as SGDLS and CDR2 as YYNGEE. Between the trimmed V and J ends, which lost 0 bases and 4 bases, there was a span of 26 bases. This CDR3 is CASSVGGSGGKYGMYNEQFF. The CDR3 DNA reads as TGTGCCAGCAGCGTAGGTGGTAGCGGAGGTAAATATGGAATGTACAATGAGCAGTTCTTC.

The CDR3 DNA reads as TGCAGTGCTAGGTCTGGGGAGCTGGCTAATGAAAAACTGTTTTTT. Its protein is CSARSGELANEKLFF. The rearrangement links TRBV20-1 to TRBJ1-4, with unresolved D. The CDR3 has 15 amino acids. Trimming removed 3 bases at V and 3 bases at J, with 14 bases between. Looked up from germline, CDR1 is DFQATT and CDR2 is SNEGSKA (reference sequence).

This clonotype was counted a few times. V gene TRBV9 combines with J gene TRBJ2-1; D uncertain. V dropped 0 bases and J dropped 7 bases, with 5 bases sitting between them. Germline lookup yields CDR1 SGDLS and CDR2 YYNGEE. CDR3 size: 12 residues. As DNA, the CDR3 is TGTGCCAGCAGCGTAGAGCAGAATGAGCAGTTCTTC. The encoded protein is CASSVEQNEQFF.